This section outlines one T cell receptor (beta chain) sequence together with its context. What it binds is not known. The sample comes from a study of shared clonotypes between healthy human individuals. V was shortened by 6 bases and J by 7 bases, with 16 bases between the two germline ends. Germline CDR1 is MNHEY and CDR2 is SMNVEV (reference sequence). This CDR3 region has 13 residues. Only CD45RO-negative cells positively selected for CCR7 counted as naive CD8 cells, so terminally differentiated effector memory CD45RA+ cells were excluded. Original analysis: ImmunoSEQ gave junction-only sequences without quality scores, so filtering differed. The assay was immunoSEQ multiplex PCR, and TCRdb's table has in-frame clones only and misses some. V and J calls and clone size come straight from that table; D and trimming were deduced from the DNA. The sample includes millions of clones, less than 95% of them seen just once.

Study findings and constraints: The study found about 5% of naive CD4 clonotypes shared across a few donors. Although depth was large, rarefaction showed that sequencing of the sorted subsets was incomplete. Owing to a small donor count, the genetic and exposure-history diversity represented was limited.

Input material: naive CD8+ T cells sorted from blood. The clonotype comes from a young man in good health. This chain uses TRBV27 with TRBJ2-7; weak D call: TRBD2 (6 bases). The CDR3 sequence: CASSREFEGEQYF. The CDR3, as DNA: TGTGCCAGCAGCCGGGAGTTTGAAGGTGAGCAGTACTTC.